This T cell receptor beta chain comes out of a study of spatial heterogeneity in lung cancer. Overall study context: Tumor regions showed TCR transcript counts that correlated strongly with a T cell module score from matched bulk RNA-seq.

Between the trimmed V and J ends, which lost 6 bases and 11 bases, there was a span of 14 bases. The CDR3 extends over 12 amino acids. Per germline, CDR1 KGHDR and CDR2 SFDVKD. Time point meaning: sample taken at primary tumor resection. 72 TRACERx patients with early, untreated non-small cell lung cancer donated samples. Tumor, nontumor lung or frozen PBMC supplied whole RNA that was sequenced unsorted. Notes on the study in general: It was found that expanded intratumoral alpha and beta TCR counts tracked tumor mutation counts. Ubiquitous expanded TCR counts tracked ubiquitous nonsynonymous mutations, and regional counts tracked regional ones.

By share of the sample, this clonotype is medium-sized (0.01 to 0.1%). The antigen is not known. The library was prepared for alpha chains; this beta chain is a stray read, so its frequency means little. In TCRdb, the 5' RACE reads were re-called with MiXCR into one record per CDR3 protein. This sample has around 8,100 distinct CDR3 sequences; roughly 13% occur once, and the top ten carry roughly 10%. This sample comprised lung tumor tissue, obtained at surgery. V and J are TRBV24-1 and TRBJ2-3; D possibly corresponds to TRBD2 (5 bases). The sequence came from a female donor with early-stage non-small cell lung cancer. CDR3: CATSSSSGGQYF. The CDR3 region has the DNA TGTGCCACCAGTTCTTCATCAGGAGGGCAGTATTTT.